The T cell receptor beta chain described here comes from a study of blood T cell repertoires in COVID-19. There are 16 residues in the CDR3. The germline V gene has CDR1 SGDLS and CDR2 YYNGEE. Trimming took 0 bases from V and 12 from J; bases not matched to a gene: 17. Per the study methods: Scientists estimated how many nucleated cells there were by amplifying reference gene primers. This table comes from immunoSEQ multiplex PCR, and its TCRdb copy is limited to in-frame clones, with some not included. The V and J calls and the clone size are those of that table, but D and trimming were determined from the DNA. The repertoire consists of more than 90,000 clones, with around 80% occurring once and the leading ten covering 2% to 3%.

V gene TRBV9 combines with J gene TRBJ1-1; 7 nucleotides agree with TRBD1. Sample: peripheral blood. This clonotype was sampled from a man aged 45-65 years with acute or convalescent COVID-19. CDR3 nucleotide sequence: TGTGCCAGCAGCGTAGGCCCTAAATCGACAGGGACCGGTCCTTTCTTT. Protein: CASSVGPKSTGTGPFF.